This TCR beta chain was recovered during a study of vaccination and CD4 T cells after COVID-19. This sample's treatment: approximately nine-day PBMC culture with coronavirus spike peptide pools or control peptides (ViraFEST assay). From the unexposed donor, CD4+ T cells were collected ahead of the COVID-19 pandemic (2011-2018). CD4+ T cells that had been cultured provided DNA sequenced with the Oncomine TCR Beta short-read assay. In TCRdb, the PCR reads were re-called with MiXCR into one record per CDR3 protein. The sample has about 10,000 distinct CDR3 sequences; 48% are singletons. Remarks on this clonotype: As yet, its antigen is unknown.

CDR1 is MDHEN, CDR2 SYDVKM, per germline. The CDR3 is 13 amino acids. Deletions cut 1 base from V and 4 bases from J, with 4 bases between. Material for sequencing was CD4+ T cells from blood, cultured in vitro. The receptor comes from a human donor in good health. V usage is TRBV28 and J usage is TRBJ2-2, with D unresolved. This CDR3 is CASSLLATGELFF. For the CDR3, the DNA is TGTGCCAGCAGTTTATTGGCCACCGGGGAGCTGTTTTTT.